A single sample gave rise to the 30 T cell receptor beta chains below, sequenced in a study of response to subunit inactivated influenza vaccine. TCRdb independently ran MiXCR on the RT-PCR reads; one entry per CDR3 protein. The repertoire has 710,000 or so distinct CDR3 sequences, 15% to 18% of them found once; the top ten carry around a tenth. The sequencing here drew on PBMCs from blood, taken roughly 12 days after vaccination. The origin of the receptors is a man aged 50 to 60 who received an inactivated influenza vaccine.

This clonotype was counted a few times. The V and J genes are TRBV12-3 or TRBV12-4 and TRBJ2-1, with D uncertain. This CDR3 contains 11 residues. V shed 5 bases and J shed 10 bases, with 9 bases lying between them. The CDR3 sequence is CASSPAREQFF. CDR3 in DNA: TGTGCCAGCAGTCCCGCGAGGGAGCAGTTCTTC.

This clonotype was observed many times. The chain links TRBV12-3 or TRBV12-4 to TRBJ2-5, with D perhaps TRBD2 (6 bases). The germline V and J ends were trimmed by 5 bases and 4 bases, with 14 bases remaining between them. The CDR3 spans 14 residues. The CDR3 protein is CASSPPGLGETQYF. The CDR3 DNA sequence: TGTGCCAGCAGTCCTCCGGGACTCGGAGAGACCCAGTACTTC.

This clonotype was found many times. This sequence joins TRBV29-1 and TRBJ2-5, with unresolved D. The ends were cut back, 4 bases at V and 5 bases at J, with 8 bases in the middle. Germline V gene data show CDR1 as SQVTM and CDR2 as ANQGSEA. This CDR3 is built from 11 residues. The DNA of the CDR3 is TGCAGCGTTGTGGGCGAGGAGACCCAGTACTTC. Amino acid sequence: CSVVGEETQYF.

The chain links TRBV7-2 to TRBJ2-1; a possible D gene is TRBD1 (5 bases). The V and J ends lost 1 base and 9 bases respectively, with 19 bases between them. Germline lookup yields CDR1 SGHTA and CDR2 FQGNSA. CDR3 size: 16 residues. The CDR3 is CASSLVALGRLTEQFF. The CDR3 bases are TGTGCCAGCAGCTTAGTGGCCCTGGGGCGGCTAACTGAGCAGTTCTTC.

This sequence joins TRBV4-1 and TRBJ2-1; TRBD1 aligns across 8 bases. With 1 base clipped from V and 5 bases from J, the junction kept 4 bases outside the gene matches. Germline values: CDR1 MGHRA, CDR2 YSYEKL. The length of the CDR3 is 15 residues. CDR3 sequence (DNA): TGCGCCAGCAGCCAAGTCGGACAGGGTAACAATGAGCAGTTCTTC. Its translation: CASSQVGQGNNEQFF.

This clonotype was counted a few times. The CDR3 DNA sequence: TGTGCCAGCAGTAGGGACGCCCTAAGCAATCAGCCCCAGCATTTT. The encoded protein is CASSRDALSNQPQHF. The chain recombines TRBV12-3 or TRBV12-4 with TRBJ1-5; D might be TRBD1 (5 bases). The CDR3 length is 15 residues. V lost 5 bases to trimming and J lost 1 base, with 12 bases between them.

The chain carries TRBV2 and TRBJ2-2, with D tentatively TRBD1 or TRBD2 (6 bases each). The CDR3 covers 14 residues. Per the germline V gene, CDR1 is SNHLY and CDR2 is FYNNEI. The CDR3 DNA reads TGTGGAGGAAGGGGGGTCGCGAACACCGGGGAGCTGTTTTTT. The encoded protein is CGGRGVANTGELFF.

The sample holds a few counts of this clonotype. The chain links TRBV7-3 to TRBJ2-1; maybe TRBD2 (5 bases). Looked up from germline, CDR1 is SGHTA and CDR2 is FQGTGA. With 3 bases removed from V and 13 bases from J, the gap between germline ends came to 25 bases. The CDR3 extends over 16 amino acids. This CDR3 is CASSLGSSSRYLGQFF. As DNA, the CDR3 is TGTGCCAGCAGCTTGGGGTCGTCTAGCCGGTACTTGGGCCAGTTCTTC.

This chain joins TRBV7-3 and TRBJ2-3; no clear D. This CDR3 is 13 amino acids long. Germline V gene lookup returns CDR1 SGHTA and CDR2 FQGTGA. V was pared by 5 bases and J by 9 bases, with 15 bases between. The DNA of the CDR3 is TGTGCCAGCAGCCCAGGAAACCTAGAAACGCAGTATTTT. As protein: CASSPGNLETQYF.

This clonotype has more than one count but fewer than ten. The genes are TRBV12-3 or TRBV12-4 and TRBJ1-1, with 8 bases aligning to TRBD1. The CDR3 has 13 residues. V shed 5 bases and J 4 bases; nucleotides not matched to a gene: 3. Written as DNA, the CDR3 is TGTGCCAGCAGTCGTGGACAGGGCACTGAAGCTTTCTTT. Translating gives CASSRGQGTEAFF.

This chain's CDR3 is CASSPPPGASTDTQYF. The CDR3 DNA sequence: TGCGCCAGCAGCCCCCCACCGGGAGCTAGCACAGATACGCAGTATTTT. V usage is TRBV5-1 and J usage is TRBJ2-3, with D possibly being TRBD2 (6 bases). The V end was cut by 4 bases, the J end by 0 bases, with 15 bases between. Germline-derived CDR1 and CDR2 are SGHRS and YFSETQ. The length of the CDR3 is 16 residues.

This clonotype was recorded a few times. The chain links TRBV27 to TRBJ2-1, with TRBD2 matching over 7 bases. Germline CDR1 is MNHEY and CDR2 is SMNVEV (reference sequence). CDR3 size: 15 residues. After removal of 3 bases from V and 3 bases from J, the junction contained 5 bases not matched to a gene. CDR3 sequence: CASSLGGLLYNEQFF. The CDR3 DNA is TGTGCCAGCAGTTTGGGGGGACTACTCTACAATGAGCAGTTCTTC.

There are a few counts of this clonotype. V gene TRBV12-3 or TRBV12-4 combines with J gene TRBJ2-7; unclear D gene. V lost 2 bases, J lost 5 bases, and 10 bases lay in between. CDR3 length equals 13 residues. CDR3 amino acids: CASSLLSHHEQYF. The CDR3, as DNA: TGTGCCAGCAGTTTATTAAGCCACCACGAGCAGTACTTC.

This clonotype was recorded a few times. V is TRBV7-2 and J is TRBJ2-3, with D perhaps given as TRBD1 or TRBD2 (5 bases each). The CDR3 is 15 amino acids. The germline V and J ends were trimmed by 5 bases and 0 bases, with 12 bases remaining between them. Germline CDR1 and CDR2: SGHTA and FQGNSA. The CDR3 nucleotides are TGTGCCAGCAGCACCGGGACCATTAGCACAGATACGCAGTATTTT. This sequence encodes CASSTGTISTDTQYF.

The rearrangement uses TRBV6-2 or TRBV6-3 and TRBJ2-2; D possibly matches TRBD1 or TRBD2 (6 bases each). This CDR3 contains 15 residues. Germline V lookup: CDR1 MNHEY, CDR2 SVGEGT. Deletions cut 7 bases from V and 4 bases from J, with 16 bases between. The CDR3 here is CASTKGGAGTGELFF. CDR3 nucleotides: TGTGCCAGCACCAAGGGGGGCGCCGGCACCGGGGAGCTGTTTTTT.

This clonotype was seen repeatedly, ten times or more. The V call is TRBV29-1, the J call TRBJ2-4, with D perhaps matching TRBD2 (5 bases). Germline V CDR1 and CDR2: SQVTM, ANQGSEA. The CDR3 is 11 residues long. The V and J ends lost 8 bases and 6 bases respectively, with 11 bases between them. As DNA, the CDR3 is TGCAGCTATACGGCGGGAAACATTCAGTACTTC. Amino acid sequence: CSYTAGNIQYF. Looking up the rest from reference TRBV29-1 and TRBJ2-4 gives the full variable domain: SAVISQKPSRDICQRGTSLTIQCQVDSQVTMMFWYRQQPGQSLTLIATANQGSEATYESGFVIDKFPISRPNLTFSTLTVSNMSPEDSSIYLCSYTAGNIQYFGAGTRLSVL.

The J gene is TRBJ2-7, the V gene TRBV18; D unclear. Between the trimmed V and J ends, which lost 3 bases and 3 bases, there was a span of 15 bases. This CDR3 spans 15 amino acids. CDR1 and CDR2 from the germline V gene are KGHSH and LQKENI. The CDR3 spells CASSPLASFFYEQYF. In DNA, the CDR3 is TGTGCCAGCTCACCCCTGGCCAGCTTCTTCTACGAGCAGTACTTC.

V gene TRBV2 combines with J gene TRBJ1-1; a possible D gene is TRBD1 (6 bases). The ends were cut back, 7 bases at V and 8 bases at J, with 17 bases in the middle. Per the germline V gene, CDR1 is SNHLY and CDR2 is FYNNEI. The length of the CDR3 is 13 residues. The CDR3 sequence is CASIGKGGEEAFF. Here the CDR3 DNA reads TGTGCCAGCATAGGTAAAGGGGGTGAAGAAGCTTTCTTT.

The chain recombines TRBV7-2 with TRBJ2-1; TRBD2 agrees at 7 bases. The germline gives CDR1 SGHTA, CDR2 FQGNSA. The CDR3 is 17 residues long. Germline trimming cut 8 bases from V and 0 bases from J; bases unmatched to any gene: 13. The CDR3 reads CASARPLAESSYNEQFF. CDR3 bases: TGTGCCAGCGCCCGACCCCTAGCGGAGAGCTCCTACAATGAGCAGTTCTTC. Full variable domain (remainder filled in from reference TRBV7-2 and TRBJ2-1): GAGVSQSPSNKVTEKGKDVELRCDPISGHTALYWYRQSLGQGLEFLIYFQGNSAPDKSGLPSDRFSAERTGGSVSTLTIQRTQQEDSAVYLCASARPLAESSYNEQFFGPGTRLTVL.

This clonotype appeared a few times. V is TRBV10-1 and J is TRBJ1-4; D possibly corresponds to TRBD1 (5 bases). The CDR3 is 12 residues long. Germline assignment: CDR1 WNHNN and CDR2 SYGVQD (reference sequence). Deletions cut 5 bases from V and 6 bases from J, with 7 bases between. The chain's CDR3 is CASSQGDEKLFF. The DNA of the CDR3 is TGCGCCAGCAGTCAGGGCGATGAAAAACTGTTTTTT.

The chain uses TRBV4-1 and TRBJ1-2; D not resolved. This CDR3 spans 14 amino acids. The germline V and J ends were trimmed by 4 bases and 2 bases, with 11 bases remaining between them. Germline values: CDR1 MGHRA, CDR2 YSYEKL. CDR3 in amino acids: CASSPAGRNYGYTF. CDR3 DNA sequence: TGCGCCAGCAGCCCTGCCGGGAGGAACTATGGCTACACCTTC.

This clonotype showed up just a few times. The chain has TRBV11-2 and TRBJ2-1; TRBD2 matches 7 bases. V lost 5 bases and J lost 5; bases outside the gene matches: 6. Per the germline V gene, CDR1 is SGHAT and CDR2 is FQNNGV. The CDR3 contains 14 residues. The CDR3 is CASSPRLADNEQFF. For the CDR3, the DNA is TGTGCCAGCAGCCCCCGACTAGCAGACAATGAGCAGTTCTTC.

This clonotype has more than one count but fewer than ten. The rearrangement uses TRBV7-9 and TRBJ2-1, with 10 nucleotides matching TRBD2. The V segment lost 6 bases and the J segment 5 bases; nucleotides outside the gene matches: 7. This CDR3 has 15 amino acids. CDR1 and CDR2 (germline): SEHNR, FQNEAQ (reference sequence). The CDR3 DNA reads TGTGCCAGCAGACCCACTAGCGGGGCAAACAATGAGCAGTTCTTC. Translating gives CASRPTSGANNEQFF.

This clonotype was counted between two and nine times. This sequence joins TRBV20-1 and TRBJ2-7; no firm D call. The CDR3 has 9 amino acids. Per germline, CDR1 DFQATT and CDR2 SNEGSKA (reference sequence). V was cut by 5 bases and J by 4 bases, with 3 bases left in between. CDR3 in amino acids: CSAGYEQYF. In DNA form, the CDR3 reads TGCAGTGCTGGATACGAGCAGTACTTC.

This clonotype was picked up a small number of times. This chain joins TRBV10-3 and TRBJ2-7, with D possibly matching TRBD2 (5 bases). The CDR3 runs 11 residues. Per the germline V gene, CDR1 is ENHRY and CDR2 is SYGVKD. Trimming stripped 6 bases from V and 12 bases from J, with 15 bases between. The CDR3, as DNA: TGTGCCATCAGCTCGGACCAAGAGGGGTACTTC. Amino acid sequence: CAISSDQEGYF.

The V gene is TRBV7-3, the J gene TRBJ2-2, with D possibly being TRBD2 (5 bases). Trimming removed 5 bases at V and 5 bases at J, with 9 bases between. This CDR3 is built from 13 residues. CDR1 and CDR2 from the germline V gene are SGHTA and FQGTGA. The CDR3 DNA reads TGTGCCAGCAGCCGGGATTGGACCGGGGAGCTGTTTTTT. Translation: CASSRDWTGELFF.

This clonotype has just a few counts. The chain has TRBV20-1 and TRBJ1-6, with 8 positions matching TRBD1. V dropped 0 bases and J dropped 8; count of bases not matched to a gene: 9. In germline, CDR1 is DFQATT, CDR2 SNEGSKA (reference sequence). The CDR3 has 16 amino acids. The CDR3 reads CSARDPRRGLDSPLHF. CDR3 DNA: TGCAGTGCTAGAGATCCTCGCAGGGGGCTTGATTCACCCCTCCACTTT.

The chain uses TRBV5-1 and TRBJ1-1; 8 bases agree with TRBD1. Unmatched junction bases numbered 8, after V lost 2 bases and J lost 5 bases. The CDR3 sequence is 15 residues long. CDR1 and CDR2 (germline): SGHRS, YFSETQ. CDR3 bases: TGCGCCAGCAGCTTAACCACTACAGGGGGTACTGAAGCTTTCTTT. Translating gives CASSLTTTGGTEAFF.

V usage is TRBV5-1 and J usage is TRBJ2-7; 7 bases align to TRBD1. After removal of 4 bases from V and 2 bases from J, the junction contained 6 bases not matched to a gene. The CDR3 covers 14 residues. Germline V gene data show CDR1 as SGHRS and CDR2 as YFSETQ. Here the CDR3 DNA reads TGCGCCAGCAGCAATACCGGGACAGCCTACGAGCAGTACTTC. Its protein product is CASSNTGTAYEQYF.

The CDR3 bases are TGTGCCAGCAGCACTACCGGGACTAGCGGACCCTACGAGCAGTACTTC. Protein sequence: CASSTTGTSGPYEQYF. The chain combines TRBV7-9 with TRBJ2-7, with 11 bases fitting TRBD2. J lost 2 bases, V lost 5 bases, and 8 bases had no gene match. Per germline, CDR1 SEHNR and CDR2 FQNEAQ (reference sequence). The length of the CDR3 is 16 residues.